The source of this T cell receptor (beta chain) is a study of T cell clones after liver transplantation (dated by TCRdb to the late 2010s). Background on the whole study: The samples were obtained from ITN030ST, a randomized trial that attempted immunosuppression withdrawal within 2 years after liver transplantation. A cohort of 8 liver transplant recipients was studied, of whom 3 were classified as tolerant and 5 as non-tolerant. Tolerance was defined as complete immunosuppression withdrawal for at least one year with no rise in liver enzymes beyond twice the upper limit of normal. Third party-reactive TCRbeta sequences from pre-transplant MLRs were also identified as an antigen-independent comparator for donor-reactive sequences. Blood samples were taken pre-transplant, pre-randomization before withdrawal, and post-randomization after full withdrawal or failed withdrawal. Three of the eight recipients were HCV-positive; the others were transplanted for non-autoimmune, non-viral indications. Donor-reactive T cell clones were identified by TCRbeta sequencing following a pre-transplant mixed lymphocyte reaction and were subsequently tracked in post-transplant blood. Subjects received no induction therapy and standard immunosuppression until randomization at 12-24 months post-transplant.

Summary of the overall study and its limitations: Circulating donor-reactive CD4 TCRbeta sequences fell significantly post-transplant in most of the 8 subjects, irrespective of tolerance or HCV status. Once repertoire turnover was taken into account, donor-reactive detection showed a significant reduction for CD4 in 7 of 8 subjects and for CD8 in 8 of 8. The conclusions were preliminary, being limited by small, heterogeneous patient numbers and by non-standardized post-transplant time points. In a couple of subjects, low numbers of available donor cells limited the measurable donor-reactive repertoire. Because allograft tissue specimens were not available, migration of donor-reactive T cells into the graft, rather than deletion, may have occurred. Donor-reactive sequences decreased more than third party-reactive sequences, which suggests partial antigen-specific deletion that was not related to withdrawal success.

The sample's time point, from its label and the paper: pre-transplant. Thawed unstimulated PBMCs were stained for CD3, CD4 and CD8 and FACS-sorted into CD3+CD4+ and CD3+CD8+ populations. Randomization to immunosuppression withdrawal applied to every one of the 8 studied subjects. The Qiagen DNeasy Blood and Tissue Kit was used for isolation of genomic DNA. Inclusive of the bounding cysteine and phenylalanine, the CDR3 is 14 residues long. Here the CDR3 DNA is all that survives: 42 bases in frame from base 1. The V and J ends are trimmed by 3 bases and 4 bases, leaving 13 bases between them. From the germline V gene, CDR1 is SGHRS and CDR2 is YFSETQ. Concerning this clone itself: The antigen it recognizes is unknown. No base-level quality is on record; no much larger clone is a single base apart.

Frozen genomic DNA underwent high-throughput TCRbeta CDR3 sequencing by immunoSEQ, including PCR amplification, mapping, bias correction and internal controls. Per the original workflow: Only productive rearrangements were retained, with each unique TCRbeta sequence defined by its CDR3 nucleotide sequence together with its V and J gene. For classification of a sequence as donor-reactive, at least 5-fold expansion in CFSE-low cells relative to unstimulated pre-transplant cells and a frequency of at least 0.01% were required. Per-subject minimum frequency thresholds, based on the lowest-template unstimulated sample, ensured at least 90% detection power. Jensen-Shannon divergence between the top 1000 TCRbeta sequences post- versus pre-transplant served as the measure of repertoire turnover. Two-sided Fisher's exact tests were used to test for changes in how often donor-reactive sequences were detected. In its TCRdb copy, this immuneACCESS table keeps in-frame sequences only and misses some clones. Where compared with another copy, unresolved V genes explain less than half of these, and the others have no known cause. V, J and clone size are those of that table, while D and trimming were read from the DNA. Present in this sample are 70,000 to 80,000 clones, more than 90% of which were seen just once. The biggest ten clones account for 2% to 3% of the sample.

The V gene is TRBV5-1 and the J gene is TRBJ1-1, and TRBD1 may be the D gene, going by 5 matching bases. The sequenced sample was CD4+ T cells from blood, obtained before liver transplant. The origin of this receptor is a human donor who received a liver transplant. The CDR3 region: CASSSRVKGTEAFF. Here is the DNA: TGCGCCAGCAGCTCCAGGGTAAAGGGCACTGAAGCTTTCTTT. The entire variable domain, with the stretches around the CDR3 drawn from the reference TRBV5-1 and TRBJ1-1 proteins, is KAGVTQTPRYLIKTRGQQVTLSCSPISGHRSVSWYQQTPGQGLQFLFEYFSETQRNKGNFPGRFSGRQFSNSRSEMNVSTLELGDSALYLCASSSRVKGTEAFFGQGTRLTVV.